The rows below give T cell receptor beta chains drawn from one sample of a study of human T cells and chemical hapten exposure. MiXCR, run by TCRdb on the RACE reads, gives a single entry per CDR3 protein. The sample shows approximately 86,000 distinct CDR3 sequences, roughly a tenth of them seen only once. The sequencing here drew on whole blood, taken in connection with sensitization to the hapten diphenylcyclopropenone (DPC). These receptors all stem from a woman under 40 with alopecia areata. Some clones in this sample may be carry-over from other donors' samples. Each CDR3 is given without its conserved first and last residue.

v_call	j_call	cdr3_length	cdr3_aa
TRBV7-2	TRBJ1-5	15	ASSLKGTGTGNQPQH
TRBV30	TRBJ2-7	10	AWSASAYEQY
TRBV5-5	TRBJ2-3	14	ASSLDGHPSTDTQY
TRBV6-1	TRBJ1-2	15	ASSEGRNIQANYGYT
TRBV7-9	TRBJ2-5	14	ASSPTRDRSGETQY
TRBV20-1	TRBJ2-1	14	SASLAGGPAYNEQF
TRBV4-1	TRBJ1-1	11	ASSPHGEAEAF
TRBV29-1	TRBJ1-1	12	SVQPGQGYPEAF
TRBV20-1	TRBJ2-3	13	SALRLAESTDTQY
TRBV7-9	TRBJ1-1	17	ASSLPPRADSSRNTEAF
TRBV13	TRBJ2-2	14	ASSPLAGSRTGELF
TRBV20-1	TRBJ2-7	11	SAKSTTDYEQY
TRBV4-2	TRBJ2-5	14	ASSQVGRDSLGTQY
TRBV7-2	TRBJ2-1	13	ASSFGLAGGQEQF
TRBV18	TRBJ1-1	11	ASSTLGQGEAF
TRBV18	TRBJ2-1	16	ASSPPWGPSGAYNEQF
TRBV28	TRBJ1-1	17	ASSPYRGVQAAGDTEAF
TRBV12-3/TRBV12-4	TRBJ2-5	11	ASSADYEETQY
TRBV29-1	TRBJ2-2	11	SVTSGLTGELF
TRBV19	TRBJ1-4	12	ASSIPGTEKGMF
TRBV4-1	TRBJ2-3	15	ASSPTRMTVTTDTQY
TRBV29-1	TRBJ1-2	11	SVVQGATYGYT
TRBV5-1	TRBJ2-5	12	ASRMGLPQETQY
TRBV24-1	TRBJ2-1	10	ATSVDASGQF
TRBV6-1	TRBJ2-3	12	ASSESAGGDTQY
TRBV5-1	TRBJ1-1	13	ASSSYLVGDTEAF
TRBV28	TRBJ2-7	12	ASRKMTSSYEQY
TRBV7-3	TRBJ2-1	15	ASSSLGLGDTRNEQF
TRBV3-1	TRBJ2-6	12	ASSQGPGANVLT
TRBV28	TRBJ1-5	12	ASRRLISNQPQH
TRBV18	TRBJ2-1	12	ASSIAGSYNEQF
TRBV5-1	TRBJ2-3	11	ASKFEGTDTQY
TRBV20-1	TRBJ2-3	11	SVTQQGTDTQY
TRBV20-1	TRBJ2-5	8	SATGETQY
TRBV9	TRBJ2-1	13	ASSLRQGLYNEQF
TRBV3-1	TRBJ1-1	13	ASSHTGTGGTEAF
TRBV7-2	TRBJ2-1	14	ASSSRGSSRGNEQF
TRBV7-9	TRBJ2-7	10	ASSLESRAAY
TRBV20-1	TRBJ1-1	11	SASRDMNTEAF
TRBV20-1	TRBJ1-1	9	SARGGSWAF
TRBV3-1	TRBJ2-1	14	AGSLGLAGGPYEQS
TRBV18	TRBJ1-1	14	ASSPLNTATNTEAF
TRBV5-1	TRBJ1-3	14	ASSLESGNSGNTIY
TRBV29-1	TRBJ2-5	10	SVVQGAQTQY
TRBV21-1	TRBJ2-2	13	ASTHTTAGAGELF
TRBV11-2	TRBJ2-1	17	ASSRGQSQQGASYNEQF
TRBV7-9	TRBJ2-5	14	ASSPLGGVHQETQY
TRBV6-6	TRBJ2-1	14	ASRGTSGGIHNEQF
TRBV11-2	TRBJ2-1	11	ASSADRYNEQF
TRBV20-1	TRBJ1-3	14	SARKSGTESGNTIY
TRBV7-8	TRBJ1-1	12	ASSLDRGNTEAF
TRBV7-2	TRBJ2-5	16	ASSLASSGGVNQETQY
TRBV20-1	TRBJ2-1	12	SARRDSSYNEQF
TRBV18	TRBJ2-7	15	ASSPLSSRLALYEQY
TRBV7-9	TRBJ2-3	10	ASGASTDTQY
TRBV28	TRBJ1-1	10	ASSSGTSKAF
TRBV7-2	TRBJ2-2	12	ASSSFRVGGELF